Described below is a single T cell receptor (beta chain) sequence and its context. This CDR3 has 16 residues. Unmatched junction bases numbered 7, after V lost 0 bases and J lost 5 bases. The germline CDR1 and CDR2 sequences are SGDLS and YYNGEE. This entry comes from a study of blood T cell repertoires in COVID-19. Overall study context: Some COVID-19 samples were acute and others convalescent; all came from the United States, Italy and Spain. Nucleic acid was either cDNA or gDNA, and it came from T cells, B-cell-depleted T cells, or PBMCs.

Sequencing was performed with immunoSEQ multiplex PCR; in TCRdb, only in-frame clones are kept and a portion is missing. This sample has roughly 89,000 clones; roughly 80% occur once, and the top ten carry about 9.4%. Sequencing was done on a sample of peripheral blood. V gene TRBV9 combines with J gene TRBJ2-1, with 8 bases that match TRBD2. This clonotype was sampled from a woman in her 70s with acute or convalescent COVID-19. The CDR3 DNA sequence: TGTGCCAGCAGCGTAGAGTTGGGGACTAGAGACAATGAGCAGTTCTTC. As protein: CASSVELGTRDNEQFF.